This T cell receptor beta chain was observed in a study of T-cell memory formation after mild COVID-19. Study-level points and caveats: Cross-reactive memory apparently joined, as some responding clones appeared in pre-infection memory.

This clonotype was found once. Its antigen remains unidentified. Germline CDR1 and CDR2: KGHDR and SFDVKD. The V and J ends lost 3 bases and 1 base respectively, with 10 bases between them. The CDR3 is made up of 15 amino acids. A single record per CDR3 protein comes from TCRdb applying MiXCR to the 5' RACE reads. Here the sample spans approximately 430,000 distinct CDR3 sequences, roughly a quarter being singletons. The origin of this receptor is an adult woman who had mild COVID-19 (a few samples of this study predate the infection). Cell type and time point are not known. Sequencing used PBMCs or a T cell subset sorted from them (not recorded which). The rearrangement joins TRBV24-1 to TRBJ2-3; D is perhaps TRBD1 (5 bases). CDR3 protein: CATSDRGRGTDTQYF. The CDR3 DNA is TGTGCCACCAGTGATAGGGGCAGGGGCACAGATACGCAGTATTTT.